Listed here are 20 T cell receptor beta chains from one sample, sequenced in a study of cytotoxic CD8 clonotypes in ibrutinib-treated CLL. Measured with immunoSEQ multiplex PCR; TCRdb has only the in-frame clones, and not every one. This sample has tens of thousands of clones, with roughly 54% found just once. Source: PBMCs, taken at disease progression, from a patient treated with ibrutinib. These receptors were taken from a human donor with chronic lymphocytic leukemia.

CDR3 protein: CASSLQGPDTQYF. CDR3 coding DNA: TGCGCCAGCAGCTTGCAGGGCCCAGATACGCAGTATTTT. The V gene is TRBV5-1, the J gene TRBJ2-3, with D possibly TRBD1 on 5 matching bases. Trimming pared 1 base from V and 4 bases from J, leaving 7 bases between. CDR1 is SGHRS and CDR2 is YFSETQ in the germline V gene. This CDR3 region has 13 residues.

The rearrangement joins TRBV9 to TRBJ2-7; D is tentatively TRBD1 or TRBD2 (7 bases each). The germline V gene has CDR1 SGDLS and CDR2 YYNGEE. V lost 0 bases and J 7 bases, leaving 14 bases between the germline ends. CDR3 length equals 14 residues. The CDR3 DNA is TGTGCCAGCAGCGTAGCTTTCAGGGGGGGAGAGCAGTACTTC. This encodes CASSVAFRGGEQYF.

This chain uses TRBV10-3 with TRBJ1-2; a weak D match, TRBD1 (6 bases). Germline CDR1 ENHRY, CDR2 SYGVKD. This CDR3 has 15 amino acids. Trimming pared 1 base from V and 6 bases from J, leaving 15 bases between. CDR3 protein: CAISELVQGGNGYTF. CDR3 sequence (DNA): TGTGCCATCAGTGAGTTAGTACAGGGAGGTAATGGCTACACCTTC.

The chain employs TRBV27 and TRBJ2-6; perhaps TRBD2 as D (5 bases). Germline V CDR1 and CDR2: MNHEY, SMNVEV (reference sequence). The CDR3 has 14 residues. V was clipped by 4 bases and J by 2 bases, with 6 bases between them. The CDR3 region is CASSWRTGANVLTF. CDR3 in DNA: TGTGCCAGCAGTTGGAGGACTGGGGCCAACGTCCTGACTTTC.

The CDR3 region has the DNA TGCGCCAGCAGCTTGGGAGGCGGTAGCTCCTACGAGCAGTACTTC. This encodes CASSLGGGSSYEQYF. The chain links TRBV5-1 to TRBJ2-7; D call uncertain. Trimming removed 0 bases at V and 0 bases at J, with 10 bases between. Germline lookup yields CDR1 SGHRS and CDR2 YFSETQ. The CDR3 sequence is 15 residues long.

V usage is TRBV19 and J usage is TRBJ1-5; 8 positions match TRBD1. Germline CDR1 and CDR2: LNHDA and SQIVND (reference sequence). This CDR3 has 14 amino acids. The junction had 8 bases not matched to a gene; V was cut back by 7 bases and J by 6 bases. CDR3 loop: CASKTGAEVQPQHF. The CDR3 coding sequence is TGTGCCAGTAAGACAGGGGCTGAAGTTCAGCCCCAGCATTTT.

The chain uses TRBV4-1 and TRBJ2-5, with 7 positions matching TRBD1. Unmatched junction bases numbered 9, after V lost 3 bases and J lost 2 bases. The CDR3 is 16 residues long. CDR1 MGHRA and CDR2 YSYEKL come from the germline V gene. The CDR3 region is CASSHSPGQEQETQYF. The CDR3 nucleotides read TGCGCCAGCAGCCACTCTCCAGGACAGGAACAAGAGACCCAGTACTTC.

The CDR3 sequence: CASSEAGDQPQHF. The CDR3 bases are TGTGCCAGCAGTGAAGCCGGTGATCAGCCCCAGCATTTT. The rearrangement joins TRBV2 to TRBJ1-5; D gene ambiguous. With 0 bases removed from V and 5 bases from J, the gap between germline ends came to 5 bases. The CDR3 contains 13 residues. Germline CDR1 is SNHLY and CDR2 is FYNNEI.

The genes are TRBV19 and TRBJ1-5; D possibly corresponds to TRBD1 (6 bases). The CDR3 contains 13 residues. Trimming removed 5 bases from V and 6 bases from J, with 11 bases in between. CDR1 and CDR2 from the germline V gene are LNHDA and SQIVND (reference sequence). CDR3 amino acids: CASSRAGAQPQHF. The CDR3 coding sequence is TGTGCCAGTAGTCGGGCAGGGGCTCAGCCCCAGCATTTT.

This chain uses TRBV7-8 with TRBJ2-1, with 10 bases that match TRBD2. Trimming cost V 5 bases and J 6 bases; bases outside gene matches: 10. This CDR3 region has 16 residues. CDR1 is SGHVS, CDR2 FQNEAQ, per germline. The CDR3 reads CASSTAGTSALNEQFF. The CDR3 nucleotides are TGTGCCAGCAGCACAGCCGGGACTAGCGCCCTCAATGAGCAGTTCTTC.

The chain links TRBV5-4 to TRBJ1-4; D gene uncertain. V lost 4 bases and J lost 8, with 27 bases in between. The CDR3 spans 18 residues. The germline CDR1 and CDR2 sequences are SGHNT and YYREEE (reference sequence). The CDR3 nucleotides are TGTGCCAGCAGCGGTTCCGATGGTGGGCTTGGGGAATCCGAAAAACTGTTTTTT. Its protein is CASSGSDGGLGESEKLFF.

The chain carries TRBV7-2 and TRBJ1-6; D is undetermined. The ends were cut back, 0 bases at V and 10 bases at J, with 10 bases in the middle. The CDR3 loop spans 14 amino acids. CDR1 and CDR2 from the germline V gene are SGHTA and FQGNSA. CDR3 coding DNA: TGTGCCAGCAGCTTAGCGCTGAGAGGATCACCCCTCCACTTT. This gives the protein CASSLALRGSPLHF. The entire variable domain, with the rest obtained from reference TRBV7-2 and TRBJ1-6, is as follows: GAGVSQSPSNKVTEKGKDVELRCDPISGHTALYWYRQSLGQGLEFLIYFQGNSAPDKSGLPSDRFSAERTGGSVSTLTIQRTQQEDSAVYLCASSLALRGSPLHFGNGTRLTVT.

CDR3 sequence: CASTPGGGYNSPLHF. The CDR3 DNA follows: TGTGCCAGCACCCCAGGCGGTGGGTATAATTCACCCCTCCACTTT. The chain links TRBV7-8 to TRBJ1-6; no reliable D call. Germline V CDR1 and CDR2: SGHVS, FQNEAQ. The CDR3 has 15 residues. V lost 7 bases to trimming and J lost 4 bases, with 14 bases between them.

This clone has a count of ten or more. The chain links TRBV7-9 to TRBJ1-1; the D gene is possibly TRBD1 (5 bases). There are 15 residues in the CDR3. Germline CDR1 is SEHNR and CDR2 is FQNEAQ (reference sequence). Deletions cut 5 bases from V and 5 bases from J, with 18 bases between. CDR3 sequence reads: CASSPTWGVGTEAFF. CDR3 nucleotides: TGTGCCAGCAGCCCCACCTGGGGGGTAGGAACTGAAGCTTTCTTT.

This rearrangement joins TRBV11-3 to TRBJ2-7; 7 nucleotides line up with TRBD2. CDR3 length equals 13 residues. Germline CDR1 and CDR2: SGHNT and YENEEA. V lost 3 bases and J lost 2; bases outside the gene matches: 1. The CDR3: CASSFGLAYEQYF. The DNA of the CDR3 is TGTGCCAGCAGCTTCGGACTAGCCTACGAGCAGTACTTC. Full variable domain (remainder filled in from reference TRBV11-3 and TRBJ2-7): EAGVVQSPRYKIIEKKQPVAFWCNPISGHNTLYWYLQNLGQGPELLIRYENEEAVDDSQLPKDRFSAERLKGVDSTLKIQPAELGDSAVYLCASSFGLAYEQYFGPGTRLTVT.

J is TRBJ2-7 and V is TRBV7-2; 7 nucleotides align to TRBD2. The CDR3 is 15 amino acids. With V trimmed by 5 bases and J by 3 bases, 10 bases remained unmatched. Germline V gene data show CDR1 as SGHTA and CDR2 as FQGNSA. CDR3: CASSLRTPGGYEQYF. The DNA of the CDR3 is TGTGCCAGCAGCCTAAGGACACCGGGAGGCTACGAGCAGTACTTC.

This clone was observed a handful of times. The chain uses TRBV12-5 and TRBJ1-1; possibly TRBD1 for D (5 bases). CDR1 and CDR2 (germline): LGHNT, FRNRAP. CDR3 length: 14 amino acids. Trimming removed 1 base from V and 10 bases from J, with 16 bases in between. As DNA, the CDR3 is TGTGCTAGTGGTTTGGCGACCCACGGTGGGGCAGCTTTCTTT. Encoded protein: CASGLATHGGAAFF.

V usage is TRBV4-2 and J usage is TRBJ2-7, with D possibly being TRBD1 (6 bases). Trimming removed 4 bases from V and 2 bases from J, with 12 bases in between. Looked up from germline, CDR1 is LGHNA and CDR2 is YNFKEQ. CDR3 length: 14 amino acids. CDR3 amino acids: CASSPYGQTYEQYF. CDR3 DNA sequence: TGTGCCAGCAGCCCCTATGGACAGACCTACGAGCAGTACTTC.

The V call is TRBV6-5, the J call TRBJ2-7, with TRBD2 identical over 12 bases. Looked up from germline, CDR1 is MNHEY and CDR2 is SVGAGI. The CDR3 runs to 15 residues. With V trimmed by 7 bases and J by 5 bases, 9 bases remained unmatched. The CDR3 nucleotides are TGTGCCAGCATCTCCCTAGCGGGGGGGCCGGACGAGCAGTACTTC. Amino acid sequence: CASISLAGGPDEQYF.

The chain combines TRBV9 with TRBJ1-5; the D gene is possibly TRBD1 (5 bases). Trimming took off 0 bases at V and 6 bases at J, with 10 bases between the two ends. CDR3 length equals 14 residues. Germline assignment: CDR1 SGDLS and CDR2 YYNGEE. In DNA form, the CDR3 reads TGTGCCAGCAGCGTAGAAGGGGTAGGTCAGCCCCAGCATTTT. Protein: CASSVEGVGQPQHF.